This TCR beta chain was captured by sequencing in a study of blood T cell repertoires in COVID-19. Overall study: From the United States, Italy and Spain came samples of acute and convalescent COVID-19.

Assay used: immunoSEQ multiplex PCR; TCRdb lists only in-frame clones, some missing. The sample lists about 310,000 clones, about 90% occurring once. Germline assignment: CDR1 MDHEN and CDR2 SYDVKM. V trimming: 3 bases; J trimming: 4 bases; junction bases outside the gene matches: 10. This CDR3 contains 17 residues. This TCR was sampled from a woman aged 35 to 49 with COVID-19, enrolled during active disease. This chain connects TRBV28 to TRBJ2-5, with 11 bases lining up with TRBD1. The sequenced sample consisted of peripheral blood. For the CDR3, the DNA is TGTGCCAGCAGTTTGGGACAGGGGGGACTAATAGGAGAGACCCAGTACTTC. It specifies CASSLGQGGLIGETQYF.